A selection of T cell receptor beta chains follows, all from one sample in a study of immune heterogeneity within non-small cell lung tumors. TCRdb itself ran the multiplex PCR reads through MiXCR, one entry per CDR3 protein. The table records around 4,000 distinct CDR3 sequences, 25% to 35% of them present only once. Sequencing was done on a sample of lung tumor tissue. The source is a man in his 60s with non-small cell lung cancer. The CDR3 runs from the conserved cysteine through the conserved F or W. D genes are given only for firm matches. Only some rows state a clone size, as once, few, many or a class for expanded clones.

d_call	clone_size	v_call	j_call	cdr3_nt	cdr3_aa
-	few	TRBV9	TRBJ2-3	TGTGCCAGCAGCGTAGGTACTATGGCAGATACGCAGTATTTT	CASSVGTMADTQYF
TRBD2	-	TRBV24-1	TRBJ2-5	TGTGCCACCGCCGCTAGCGGGTTACAAGAGACCCAGTACTTC	CATAASGLQETQYF
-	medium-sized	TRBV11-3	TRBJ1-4	TGTGCCAGCAGCTTAAGCCAGATACATGAAAAACTGTTTTTT	CASSLSQIHEKLFF
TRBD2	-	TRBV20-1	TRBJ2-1	TGCAGTGCTAGATGGACTAGGTCCTACAATGAGCAGTTCTTC	CSARWTRSYNEQFF
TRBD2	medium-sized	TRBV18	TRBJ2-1	TGTGCCAGCTCACCACCGCGGGAGAATGAGCAGTTCTTC	CASSPPRENEQFF
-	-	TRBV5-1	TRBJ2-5	TGCGCCAGCAGCACCTCCGGGATGAGGGGAGAGACCCAGTACTTC	CASSTSGMRGETQYF
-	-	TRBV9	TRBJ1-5	TGTGCCAGCAGGGTAGCCAGGGGCAATCAGCCCCAGCATTTT	CASRVARGNQPQHF
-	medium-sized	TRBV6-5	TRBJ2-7	TGTGCCAGCAGTTACTCGTACAGGGACGAGCAGTACTTC	CASSYSYRDEQYF
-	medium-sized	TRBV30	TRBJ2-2	TGTGCCTGGAGTCTCTGGCAGGGTCTAACCGGGGAGCTGTTTTTT	CAWSLWQGLTGELFF
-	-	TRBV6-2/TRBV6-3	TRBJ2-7	TGTGCCAGCACTACGGGAAGCTCCTACGAGCAGTACTTC	CASTTGSSYEQYF
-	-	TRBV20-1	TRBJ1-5	TGCAGTGCCCCCCGGGGGCAGATTAGCAATCAGCCCCAGCATTTT	CSAPRGQISNQPQHF
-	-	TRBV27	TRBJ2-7	TGTGCCAGCAGTTTAACCAGGGTATCCTACGAGCAGTACTTC	CASSLTRVSYEQYF
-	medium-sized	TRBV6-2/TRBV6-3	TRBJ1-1	TGTGCCAGCATTAGAGTTAATTTGAACACTGAAGCTTTCTTT	CASIRVNLNTEAFF
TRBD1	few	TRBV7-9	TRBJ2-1	TGTGCCAGCAGCTCACCCCCCCGACGGGACAGGGCTTTTAATGAGCAGTTCTTC	CASSSPPRRDRAFNEQFF
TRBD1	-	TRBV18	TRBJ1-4	TGTGCCAGCTCACGGGACAGGGGTGGCGAAAAACTGTTTTTT	CASSRDRGGEKLFF
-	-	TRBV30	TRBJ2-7	TGTGCCTGGAGTCTTCAGGACTACGAGCAGTGCTTC	CAWSLQDYEQCF
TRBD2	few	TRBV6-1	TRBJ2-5	TGTGCCAGCAGTTTAGCGGGAGGAGAGACCCAGTACTTC	CASSLAGGETQYF